These T cell receptor beta chains were read from a single sample in a study of T cells after yellow fever vaccination. TCRdb re-derived calls from the 5' RACE reads in MiXCR, one entry per CDR3 protein. Among 500,000 to 700,000 distinct CDR3 sequences listed, 15% to 20% were seen once. Sequencing was performed on PBMCs, taken 15 days after the yellow fever booster vaccination. The receptors stem from a man aged 25 to 40 who received the YFV17D yellow fever vaccine. CDR3s include the opening cysteine and the closing phenylalanine or tryptophan. Each record gives: CDR3 length, J gene, D gene, clone size, V gene, CDR3 protein, CDR3 DNA. A D gene is named only where the DNA matches it firmly. Size is stated for part of the rows, as once, few or many counts, or as a class when the clone is expanded.

>16|TRBJ2-2|.|few|TRBV4-3
CASSQAWGAGTGELFF
TGCGCCAGCAGCCAAGCTTGGGGAGCTGGCACCGGGGAGCTGTTTTTT
>16|TRBJ2-3|TRBD2|few|TRBV2
CASSEAGTRSTDTQYF
TGTGCCAGCAGTGAAGCCGGGACTAGATCCACAGATACGCAGTATTTT
>16|TRBJ2-1|TRBD2|.|TRBV11-2
CASSFGVAGAYNEQFF
TGTGCCAGCAGCTTCGGGGTAGCGGGAGCATACAATGAGCAGTTCTTC
>11|TRBJ2-7|TRBD1|.|TRBV29-1
CSVGGQYEQYF
TGCAGCGTTGGGGGACAGTACGAGCAGTACTTC
>14|TRBJ2-1|TRBD2|.|TRBV29-1
CSVARTSKGDEQFF
TGCAGCGTTGCCCGGACTAGCAAGGGTGATGAGCAGTTCTTC
>17|TRBJ2-3|TRBD2|few|TRBV6-1
CASSPEASGGSTDTQYF
TGTGCCAGCAGTCCCGAGGCTAGCGGGGGGAGCACAGATACGCAGTATTTT
>14|TRBJ2-5|.|.|TRBV3-1
CASSSRPRSETQYF
TGTGCCAGCAGCTCACGCCCACGCTCGGAGACCCAGTACTTC
>20|TRBJ2-7|.|.|TRBV21-1
CASSPREQTGGKGSLYEQYF
TGTGCCAGCAGCCCTCGGGAACAAACAGGGGGCAAAGGTAGTCTCTACGAGCAGTACTTC
>14|TRBJ1-6|.|many|TRBV7-2
CASSLKKLNSPLHF
TGTGCCAGCAGCTTAAAAAAGCTCAATTCACCCCTCCACTTT
>16|TRBJ2-1|TRBD2|few|TRBV5-1
CASSLFSGRAGNEQFF
TGCGCCAGCAGCCTCTTTAGCGGGAGGGCAGGCAATGAGCAGTTCTTC
>15|TRBJ2-3|.|.|TRBV20-1
CSARDRGRQGDTQYF
TGCAGTGCTAGAGATCGGGGCCGACAAGGGGATACGCAGTATTTT
>14|TRBJ2-5|TRBD2|few|TRBV20-1
CSASSWTSQETQYF
TGCAGTGCTTCTTCCTGGACTAGCCAAGAGACCCAGTACTTC
>14|TRBJ2-7|TRBD2|.|TRBV29-1
CSVEGTSGGYEQYF
TGCAGCGTTGAGGGGACTAGCGGGGGCTACGAGCAGTACTTC
>14|TRBJ2-3|TRBD1|.|TRBV13
CASSRGTARDTQYF
TGTGCCAGCAGCAGGGGGACAGCAAGAGATACGCAGTATTTT
>15|TRBJ2-1|TRBD1|.|TRBV19
CASSILDRDDNEQFF
TGTGCCAGTAGTATTCTGGACAGGGATGACAATGAGCAGTTCTTC
>14|TRBJ2-7|TRBD1|.|TRBV3-1
CASSTRQGIYEQYF
TGTGCCAGCAGTACTCGACAGGGGATCTACGAGCAGTACTTC
>14|TRBJ1-2|TRBD1|few|TRBV5-1
CASSSIPQGNGYTF
TGCGCCAGCAGCTCGATCCCACAGGGGAACGGCTACACCTTC
>14|TRBJ1-5|TRBD1|.|TRBV5-1
CASSEGALNQPQHF
TGCGCCAGCAGCGAGGGGGCCCTCAATCAGCCCCAGCATTTT
>20|TRBJ2-1|TRBD2|few|TRBV18
CASSPLRTSGHEGLYNEQFF
TGTGCCAGCTCACCCCTACGGACTAGCGGACATGAAGGGTTATACAATGAGCAGTTCTTC
>16|TRBJ1-2|.|few|TRBV4-2
CASSQDLRGDDYGYTF
TGTGCCAGCAGCCAAGATCTCCGGGGTGACGACTATGGCTACACCTTC
>11|TRBJ1-2|.|few|TRBV7-9
CASSYSGQHNF
TGTGCCAGCAGTTATTCCGGACAGCATAACTTC
>15|TRBJ1-5|.|few|TRBV3-1
CASSQRGGGNQPQHF
TGTGCCAGCAGCCAACGGGGAGGGGGCAATCAGCCCCAGCATTTT
>16|TRBJ2-6|.|few|TRBV18
CASSNAVGAGANVLTF
TGTGCCAGCTCAAACGCAGTTGGGGCTGGGGCCAACGTCCTGACTTTC
>13|TRBJ1-2|TRBD1|.|TRBV5-1
CASSEGTGGGYTF
TGCGCCAGCAGCGAAGGGACAGGAGGTGGCTACACCTTC
>14|TRBJ1-4|.|few|TRBV4-1
CASSRGHGGEKLFF
TGCGCCAGCAGCCGCGGACACGGGGGGGAAAAACTGTTTTTT
>10|TRBJ2-7|.|.|TRBV20-1
CSARGNEQYF
TGCAGTGCTAGGGGGAACGAGCAGTACTTC
>15|TRBJ2-3|TRBD2|.|TRBV5-1
CASGTSIPSTDTQYF
TGCGCCAGCGGGACTAGCATACCGAGCACAGATACGCAGTATTTT
>12|TRBJ2-1|.|.|TRBV5-1
CASTRANNEQFF
TGCGCCAGCACCCGGGCCAACAATGAGCAGTTCTTC
>14|TRBJ1-2|.|.|TRBV27
CASSLSSMNYGYTF
TGTGCCAGCAGTTTATCCTCAATGAACTATGGCTACACCTTC
>19|TRBJ2-1|TRBD2|few|TRBV9
CASSVGLSGKSGPYNEQFF
TGTGCCAGCAGCGTAGGTCTTAGCGGGAAGAGCGGGCCTTACAATGAGCAGTTCTTC
>17|TRBJ2-4|.|.|TRBV6-1
CASTSADGAWGKNIQYF
TGTGCCAGCACCTCAGCGGACGGGGCTTGGGGCAAAAACATTCAGTACTTC